This TCR beta chain was documented in a study of cytomegalovirus exposure and HLA in healthy donors. Study conclusions and caveats: In most subjects, TCR beta sequences reportedly gave accurate predictions of HLA-A and HLA-B alleles. A missense variant in DCLRE1C was later tied to TCR beta V- and J-gene trimming. There were about 160 TCR beta chains listed as cytomegalovirus-associated.

The study ran its PCR with 60 Vbeta and 13 Jbeta primers. Using immunoSEQ multiplex PCR, the repertoire was profiled, and TCRdb retains in-frame clones only, with some absent. The table shows around 91,000 clones, with around 85% occurring only once. The CDR3 extends over 14 amino acids. Trimming pared 3 bases from V and 3 bases from J, leaving 12 bases between. The germline V gene has CDR1 LGHNA and CDR2 YSLEER. For this clone: The antigen remains unidentified.

Sequencing was performed on PBMCs. This receptor was obtained from a man aged 18 to 30 in good health and CMV-seronegative. The chain couples TRBV4-3 to TRBJ2-7; D possibly corresponds to TRBD2 (6 bases). The CDR3 loop is CASSHGGAGYEQYF. In DNA form, the CDR3 reads TGCGCCAGCAGCCATGGCGGGGCCGGCTACGAGCAGTACTTC.